This entry describes one T cell receptor beta chain. Its matching antigen is unknown. MiXCR, run by TCRdb on the 5' RACE reads, gives a single entry per CDR3 protein. The profile shows some 500,000 distinct CDR3 sequences, approximately 15% of them singletons. V was pared by 4 bases and J by 2 bases, with 10 bases of the junction left unmatched. CDR1 is LNHDA and CDR2 is SQIVND in the germline V gene (reference sequence). This CDR3 comprises 18 residues. The entry originates in a study of identical twins. Points from the study as a whole: There was more out-of-frame TCR alpha sharing in monozygotic twins than models estimated. Without tracking the same donors, conclusions rested on cross-sectional statistical analysis.

The same specimen was also included in a second study, on yellow fever vaccine responses in identical twins.

Sequences were obtained from CD4+ T cells sorted from blood. The V and J genes are TRBV19 and TRBJ2-3; TRBD2 agrees at 12 bases. This TCR came from a woman in her late teens or twenties in good health. The CDR3 here is CASSTHFRTSGATDTQYF. In nucleotides, the CDR3 is TGTGCCAGTAGTACCCACTTCCGGACTAGCGGGGCCACAGATACGCAGTATTTT. The variable domain in full, completed from reference TRBV19 and TRBJ2-3, reads DGGITQSPKYLFRKEGQNVTLSCEQNLNHDAMYWYRQDPGQGLRLIYYSQIVNDFQKGDIAEGYSVSREKKESFPLTVTSAQKNPTAFYLCASSTHFRTSGATDTQYFGPGTRLTVL.